This record concerns one T cell receptor (beta chain) sequence. The antigen remains undetermined. This sample was taken from a study of OX40 agonist ivuxolimab in advanced cancers. In the study overall: Participants, around 80% male, averaged about 59 years of age, ranging from about 23 to 79.

The repertoire was sequenced with immunoSEQ multiplex PCR; TCRdb's copy has only in-frame clones and lacks some. The sample yields fewer than 20,000 clones, 78% seen once. This CDR3 has 15 amino acids. Germline CDR1 reads SGHNT; CDR2 reads YYREEE (reference sequence). Trimming at V came to 2 bases and at J to 3 bases, leaving 7 bases not matched to a gene. Study-level findings and limits: In the 0.1-3.0 mg/kg groups, partial responders showed among the lowest expansion. Both CD4+ and CD8+ T cell populations in blood had undergone clonal expansion by week 6 at 0.1 to 3.0 mg/kg.

Sample: CD4+ or CD8+ T cells sorted from blood, taken in a trial of the OX40 agonist ivuxolimab. This sequence was found in an adult with an advanced solid tumor such as melanoma, head and neck, liver or kidney cancer. The genes are TRBV5-4 and TRBJ2-5; 7 nucleotides agree with TRBD1. CDR3 region: CASSFGQEIKETQYF. CDR3 nucleotide sequence: TGTGCCAGCAGCTTCGGACAGGAAATTAAAGAGACCCAGTACTTC.